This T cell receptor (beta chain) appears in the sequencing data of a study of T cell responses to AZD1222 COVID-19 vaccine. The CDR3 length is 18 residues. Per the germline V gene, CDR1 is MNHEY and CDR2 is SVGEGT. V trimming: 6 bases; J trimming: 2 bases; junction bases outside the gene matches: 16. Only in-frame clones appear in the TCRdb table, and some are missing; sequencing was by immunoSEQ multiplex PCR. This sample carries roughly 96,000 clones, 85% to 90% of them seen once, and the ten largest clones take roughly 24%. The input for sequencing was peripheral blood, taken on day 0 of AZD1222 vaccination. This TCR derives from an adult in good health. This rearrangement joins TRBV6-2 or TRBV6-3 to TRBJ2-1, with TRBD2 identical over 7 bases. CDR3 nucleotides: TGTGCCAGCAGCCGAATAAGCGGGGCGACTAGCCCCTACAATGAGCAGTTCTTC. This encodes CASSRISGATSPYNEQFF.